The clone carrying this TCR beta chain was counted at least ten times. Its antigen is still unknown. V lost 1 base, J lost 0 bases, and 3 bases lay in between. This CDR3 contains 14 residues. Looked up from germline, CDR1 is MDHEN and CDR2 is SYDVKM. Preparation of the TCRbeta library used unique molecular identifiers. TCRdb re-called the PCR reads with MiXCR, one entry per CDR3 protein. In the table there are around 440,000 distinct CDR3 sequences, 10% to 13% of which are singletons. This sample was included in a study of T-cell reconstitution after alpha-beta-depleted transplantation in children. Points from the study as a whole: A year post-transplant, T-cell counts and diversity derived mostly from newly produced T cells. Surviving recipient T cells and intrathymic progenitors accounted for some patients' high TCRbeta diversity at day 60.

The rearrangement links TRBV28 to TRBJ2-2; D unclear. This TCR was sampled from a child aged 2 to 15 with inherited bone marrow failure, due to receive a stem cell transplant. This specimen was PBMCs, taken before TCRalphabeta/CD19-depleted stem cell transplant. CDR3 in DNA: TGTGCCAGCAGTTTATTTACGAACACCGGGGAGCTGTTTTTT. It yields the protein CASSLFTNTGELFF.